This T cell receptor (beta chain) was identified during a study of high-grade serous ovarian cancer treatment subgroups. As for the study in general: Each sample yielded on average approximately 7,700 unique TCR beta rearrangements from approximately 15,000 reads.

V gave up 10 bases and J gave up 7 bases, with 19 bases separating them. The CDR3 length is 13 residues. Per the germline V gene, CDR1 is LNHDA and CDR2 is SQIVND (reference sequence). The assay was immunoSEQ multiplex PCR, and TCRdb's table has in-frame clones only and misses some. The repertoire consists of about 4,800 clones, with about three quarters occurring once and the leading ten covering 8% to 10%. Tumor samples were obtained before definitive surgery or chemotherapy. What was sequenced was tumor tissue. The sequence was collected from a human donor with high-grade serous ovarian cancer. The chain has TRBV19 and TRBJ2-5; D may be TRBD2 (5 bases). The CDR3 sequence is CATSLAGGGTQYF. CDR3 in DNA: TGTGCCACCTCCCTGGCTGGCGGAGGGACCCAGTACTTC.